These 10 T cell receptor beta chains came from one sample sequenced in a study of human T cells and chemical hapten exposure. TCRdb analysed the RACE reads with MiXCR anew, one entry per CDR3 protein. The data show 85,000 to 130,000 distinct CDR3 sequences, with 12% seen just once and 1.6% held by the top ten. Noted time point: pre-sensitization, week 0. Documented treatment: therapeutic diphenylcyclopropenone sensitization with weekly scalp DPC. The sample in question was whole blood, obtained in connection with sensitization to the hapten diphenylcyclopropenone (DPC). The receptors here all came from a woman aged 45 to 65 with alopecia areata. Some clones in this sample may be carry-over from other donors' samples.

Relative to its sample, this clonotype is medium-sized. J is TRBJ2-7 and V is TRBV7-9, with a possible D match to TRBD1 (6 bases). The CDR3 consists of 14 residues. V lost 2 bases and J 1 base, leaving 9 bases between the germline ends. Germline CDR1 and CDR2: SEHNR and FQNEAQ (reference sequence). CDR3 sequence: CASSLSGESYEQYF. The DNA for the CDR3 is TGTGCCAGCAGCTTATCAGGGGAATCCTACGAGCAGTACTTC.

DNA for the CDR3: TGTGCCAGCAGCCAAGACGGTAGGGAGGGCGGAACCGGCAATCAGCCCCAGCATTTT. This codes for CASSQDGREGGTGNQPQHF. The V call is TRBV3-1, the J call TRBJ1-5, with unresolved D. Germline V gene lookup returns CDR1 LGHDT and CDR2 YNNKEL (reference sequence). The V end was cut by 0 bases, the J end by 2 bases, with 20 bases between. The CDR3 covers 19 residues.

This clonotype was seen many times. This chain connects TRBV18 to TRBJ2-5; TRBD2 aligns across 10 bases. V lost 1 base to trimming and J lost 1 base; unmatched junction nucleotides: 9. CDR3 length: 18 residues. Looked up from germline, CDR1 is KGHSH and CDR2 is LQKENI. The CDR3 is CASSPLGAGTSAQETQYF. The CDR3 nucleotides are TGTGCCAGCTCACCACTAGGGGCCGGGACTAGCGCCCAAGAGACCCAGTACTTC. Full variable domain (remainder filled in from reference TRBV18 and TRBJ2-5): NAGVMQNPRHLVRRRGQEARLRCSPMKGHSHVYWYRQLPEEGLKFMVYLQKENIIDESGMPKERFSAEFPKEGPSILRIQQVVRGDSAAYFCASSPLGAGTSAQETQYFGPGTRLLVL.

The sample holds many counts of this clonotype. The gene calls are TRBV20-1 and TRBJ1-1; D uncertain. The V end was cut by 6 bases, the J end by 9 bases, with 14 bases between. The CDR3 sequence is 11 residues long. CDR1 and CDR2 (germline): DFQATT, SNEGSKA (reference sequence). In DNA form, the CDR3 reads TGCAGTGCCCTTTATCAGGACCAAGCTTTCTTT. Translated: CSALYQDQAFF.

This clonotype turned up a few times. The chain couples TRBV18 to TRBJ2-2; 9 positions match TRBD1. V dropped 5 bases and J dropped 1; count of bases not matched to a gene: 5. From germline, CDR1 is KGHSH and CDR2 LQKENI. CDR3 length: 16 residues. The CDR3 is CASSTRDRVNTGELFF. For the CDR3, the DNA is TGTGCCAGCTCAACTCGGGACAGGGTGAACACCGGGGAGCTGTTTTTT.

V gene TRBV14 combines with J gene TRBJ1-6; D remains ambiguous. The length of the CDR3 is 17 residues. Germline loops: CDR1 SGHDN, CDR2 FVKESK. V lost 0 bases, J lost 0 bases, and 9 bases lay in between. The CDR3 nucleotides are TGTGCCAGCAGCCAAGAGGGCGGAAGCTCCTATAATTCACCCCTCCACTTT. As protein: CASSQEGGSSYNSPLHF.

The gene calls are TRBV6-5 and TRBJ2-7, with 7 bases lining up with TRBD1. The J segment lost 6 bases and the V segment lost 0 bases, leaving 5 bases of the junction unmatched. CDR3 size: 14 residues. Looked up from germline, CDR1 is MNHEY and CDR2 is SVGAGI. DNA of the CDR3: TGTGCCAGCAGTTACTCGCAGCCAGGGGGCGAGCAGTACTTC. This gives the protein CASSYSQPGGEQYF.

This clonotype was seen a few times. The V and J genes are TRBV4-1 and TRBJ1-2; the D gene is possibly TRBD1 (5 bases). The germline V gene encodes CDR1 MGHRA and CDR2 YSYEKL. Trimming stripped 5 bases from V and 4 bases from J, with 14 bases between. This CDR3 has 14 residues. The CDR3 loop is CASSTGVFSYGYTF. In DNA, the CDR3 is TGCGCCAGCAGCACAGGAGTCTTCTCCTATGGCTACACCTTC.

The sample holds many counts of this clonotype. This chain links TRBV5-1 with TRBJ2-3, with 7 bases identical to TRBD1. CDR1 and CDR2 from the germline V gene are SGHRS and YFSETQ. The CDR3 extends over 15 amino acids. With 0 bases clipped from V and 2 bases from J, the junction kept 3 bases outside the gene matches. CDR3 loop: CASSLGQGITDTQYF. CDR3 nucleotides: TGCGCCAGCAGCTTGGGACAGGGCATCACAGATACGCAGTATTTT.

The table lists this clonotype with many counts. This chain joins TRBV7-9 and TRBJ2-3; D not resolved. V was cut by 7 bases and J by 4 bases, with 9 bases left in between. The CDR3 length is 12 residues. Germline assignment: CDR1 SEHNR and CDR2 FQNEAQ (reference sequence). DNA of the CDR3: TGTGCCAGCACCAGCGACCCAGATACGCAGTATTTT. This translates into CASTSDPDTQYF. The entire variable domain, with the rest obtained from reference TRBV7-9 and TRBJ2-3, is as follows: DTGVSQNPRHKITKRGQNVTFRCDPISEHNRLYWYRQTLGQGPEFLTYFQNEAQLEKSRLLSDRFSAERPKGSFSTLEIQRTEQGDSAMYLCASTSDPDTQYFGPGTRLTVL.